Included here is one T cell receptor beta chain sequence, with context. The antigen is undetermined. The source of the sample is a study of shared clonotypes between healthy human individuals. The protocol was immunoSEQ multiplex PCR, while the TCRdb copy is restricted to in-frame clones and leaves out a portion. This table has millions of clones, 85% to 95% appearing once. V shed 8 bases and J shed 0 bases, with 13 bases lying between them. The germline V gene has CDR1 MGHDK and CDR2 SYGVNS. This CDR3 has 15 amino acids. Donors comprised only Caucasian adults living in Nashville, Tennessee. Study results and limitations: The researchers took only blood, and tissue repertoires probably look different. The naive CD4 repertoires of a handful of donors were compared, and around 4.9% of clonotypes were shared.

The V and J genes are TRBV25-1 and TRBJ1-4; D possibly corresponds to TRBD1 (6 bases). The sequenced sample consisted of naive CD4+ T cells sorted from blood. As to subset: CD45RA+ positively selected. The receptor was isolated from a young man in good health. CDR3 amino acids: CASGQKFATNEKLFF. CDR3 sequence (DNA): TGTGCCAGCGGACAGAAATTTGCAACTAATGAAAAACTGTTTTTT.